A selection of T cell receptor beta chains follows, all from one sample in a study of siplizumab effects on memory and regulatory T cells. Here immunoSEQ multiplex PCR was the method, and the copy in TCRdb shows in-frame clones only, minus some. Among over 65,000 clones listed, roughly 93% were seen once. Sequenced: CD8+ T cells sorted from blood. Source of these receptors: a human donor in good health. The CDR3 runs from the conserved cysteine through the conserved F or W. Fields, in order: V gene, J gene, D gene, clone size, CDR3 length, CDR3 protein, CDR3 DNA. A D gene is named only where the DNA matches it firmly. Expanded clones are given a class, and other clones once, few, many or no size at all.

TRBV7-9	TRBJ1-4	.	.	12	CASSPRTDELFF	TGTGCCAGCAGCCCGAGGACAGACGAACTGTTTTTT
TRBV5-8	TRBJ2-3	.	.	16	CASSNSAGYFTDTQYF	TGTGCCAGCAGCAATTCTGCGGGGTATTTCACAGATACGCAGTATTTT
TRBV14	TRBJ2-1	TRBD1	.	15	CASNRAGGTYNEQFF	TGTGCCAGTAACCGGGCAGGGGGAACCTACAATGAGCAGTTCTTC
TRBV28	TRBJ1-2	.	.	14	CASTTTGPSDGYTF	TGTGCCAGCACCACGACCGGGCCAAGTGATGGCTACACCTTC
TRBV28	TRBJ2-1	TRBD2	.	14	CASSLTSVGNEQFF	TGTGCCAGCAGTTTGACTAGCGTCGGCAATGAGCAGTTCTTC
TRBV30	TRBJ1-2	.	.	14	CAWSGGYGIYGYTF	TGTGCCTGGAGCGGGGGCTATGGTATCTATGGCTACACCTTC
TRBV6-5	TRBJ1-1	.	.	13	CASSYSIRDEAFF	TGTGCCAGCAGTTACTCTATCCGGGATGAAGCTTTCTTT
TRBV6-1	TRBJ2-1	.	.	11	CASSELLEQFF	TGTGCCAGCAGTGAACTTCTTGAGCAGTTCTTC
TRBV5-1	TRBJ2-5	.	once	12	CASSVAGETQYF	TGCGCCAGCAGCGTGGCCGGGGAGACCCAGTACTTC
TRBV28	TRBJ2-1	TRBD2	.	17	CASSPPRLAGGRNEQFF	TGTGCCAGCAGTCCTCCGAGACTAGCGGGGGGTAGAAATGAGCAGTTCTTC
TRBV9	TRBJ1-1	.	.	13	CASSGMLYPEAFF	TGTGCCAGCAGCGGTATGTTGTACCCTGAAGCTTTCTTT
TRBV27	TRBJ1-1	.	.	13	CASRSQGNTEAFF	TGTGCCAGCAGGTCACAGGGGAACACTGAAGCTTTCTTT
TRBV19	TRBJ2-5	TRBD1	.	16	CASTLGQGAGIETQYF	TGTGCCAGTACCTTGGGACAGGGGGCAGGGATTGAGACCCAGTACTTC
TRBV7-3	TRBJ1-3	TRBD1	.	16	CASSEPGTGPGNTIYF	TGTGCCAGCAGCGAACCCGGGACAGGGCCTGGAAACACCATATATTTT
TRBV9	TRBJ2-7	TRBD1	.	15	CASSVEGQDSYEQYF	TGTGCCAGCAGCGTAGAGGGACAGGACTCCTACGAGCAGTACTTC
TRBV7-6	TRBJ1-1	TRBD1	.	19	CASSTDRGRGEDGSTEAFF	TGTGCCAGCAGCACGGACAGGGGCCGAGGGGAGGATGGTAGTACTGAAGCTTTCTTT
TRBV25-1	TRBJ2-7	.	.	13	CATSGESSYEQYF	TGTGCCACCTCAGGGGAAAGCTCCTACGAGCAGTACTTC
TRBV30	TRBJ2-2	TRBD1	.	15	CAWSIGTVNTGELFF	TGTGCCTGGAGTATAGGGACAGTTAACACCGGGGAGCTGTTTTTT
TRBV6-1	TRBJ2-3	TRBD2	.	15	CASSDILAGTDTQYF	TGTGCCAGCAGTGACATACTAGCGGGTACAGATACGCAGTATTTT
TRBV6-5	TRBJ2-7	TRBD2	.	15	CASSYETSGGHEQYF	TGTGCCAGCAGTTACGAGACTAGCGGGGGCCACGAGCAGTACTTC
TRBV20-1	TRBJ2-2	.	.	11	CSAWYTGELFF	TGCAGTGCTTGGTACACCGGGGAGCTGTTTTTT
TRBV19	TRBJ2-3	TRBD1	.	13	CASSGQGSDTQYF	TGTGCCAGTAGTGGACAGGGATCGGATACGCAGTATTTT
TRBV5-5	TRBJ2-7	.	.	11	CASSLSPEQYF	TGTGCCAGCAGCTTATCACCCGAGCAGTACTTC
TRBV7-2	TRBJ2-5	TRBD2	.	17	CASSLASGGLLKETQYF	TGTGCCAGCAGCCTAGCTAGCGGGGGACTACTAAAGGAGACCCAGTACTTC
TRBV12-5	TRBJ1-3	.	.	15	CASEEGGSSGNTIYF	TGTGCTAGTGAGGAGGGGGGAAGCTCTGGAAACACCATATATTTT
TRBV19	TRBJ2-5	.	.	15	CASRHTSGGQETQYF	TGTGCCAGTCGACATACATCCGGGGGTCAAGAGACCCAGTACTTC
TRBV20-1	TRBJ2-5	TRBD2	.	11	CSALGGETQYF	TGCAGTGCCTTGGGGGGGGAGACCCAGTACTTC
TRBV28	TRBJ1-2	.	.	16	CASSPYATSLSYGYTF	TGTGCCAGCAGCCCTTACGCCACGTCCCTCTCTTATGGCTACACCTTC
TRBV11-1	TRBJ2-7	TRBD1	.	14	CASSLTGGDYEQYF	TGTGCCAGCAGCTTGACAGGGGGTGACTACGAGCAGTACTTC
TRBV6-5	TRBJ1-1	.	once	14	CASSYTEGNTEAFF	TGTGCCAGCAGTTACACGGAAGGGAACACTGAAGCTTTCTTT
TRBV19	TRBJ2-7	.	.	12	CASSIGRGEQYF	TGTGCCAGTAGTATAGGCAGGGGCGAGCAGTACTTC
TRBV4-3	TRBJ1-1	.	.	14	CASSQGTDDTEAFF	TGCGCCAGCAGCCAAGGGACTGATGACACTGAAGCTTTCTTT
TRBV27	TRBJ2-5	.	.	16	CASSLLPDGDQETQYF	TGTGCCAGCAGTTTACTCCCTGACGGGGATCAAGAGACCCAGTACTTC
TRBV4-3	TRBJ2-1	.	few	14	CASSQDLGGNEQFF	TGCGCCAGCAGCCAAGATCTGGGCGGGAATGAGCAGTTCTTC
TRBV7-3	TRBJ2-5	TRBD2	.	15	CASSRTSGGAETQYF	TGTGCCAGCAGCCGGACTAGCGGGGGGGCGGAGACCCAGTACTTC
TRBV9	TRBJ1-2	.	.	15	CASSLTGADNYGYTF	TGTGCCAGCAGCCTCACCGGCGCCGACAACTATGGCTACACCTTC
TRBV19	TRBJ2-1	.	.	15	CASSMGRRSYNEQFF	TGTGCCAGTAGTATGGGCCGTCGGTCCTACAATGAGCAGTTCTTC
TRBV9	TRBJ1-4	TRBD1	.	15	CASSVTGSTNEKLFF	TGTGCCAGCAGCGTGACAGGGTCGACTAATGAAAAACTGTTTTTT
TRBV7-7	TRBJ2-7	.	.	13	CASSLGQPYEQYF	TGTGCCAGCAGCTTAGGACAGCCCTACGAGCAGTACTTC
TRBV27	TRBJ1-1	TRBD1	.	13	CASRMTGDTEAFF	TGTGCCAGCAGGATGACAGGGGACACTGAAGCTTTCTTT
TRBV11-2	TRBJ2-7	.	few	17	CASSLAPGTQILYEQYF	TGTGCCAGCAGCTTAGCCCCCGGGACCCAAATCCTCTACGAGCAGTACTTC
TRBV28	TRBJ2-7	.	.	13	CASSLLEVYEQYF	TGTGCCAGCAGTTTACTAGAGGTCTACGAGCAGTACTTC
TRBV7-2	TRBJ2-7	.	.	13	CASSFPYTDEQYF	TGTGCCAGCAGCTTTCCGTATACGGACGAGCAGTACTTC
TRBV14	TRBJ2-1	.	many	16	CASSYQGVDSYNEQFF	TGTGCCAGCAGCTACCAGGGAGTCGACTCCTACAATGAGCAGTTCTTC
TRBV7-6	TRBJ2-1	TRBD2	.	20	CASSLASDETGTSSYNEQFF	TGTGCCAGCAGCTTAGCGTCAGACGAGACCGGGACTAGCTCCTACAATGAGCAGTTCTTC
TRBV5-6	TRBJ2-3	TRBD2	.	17	CASSLFLAGGIADTQYF	TGTGCCAGCAGCTTGTTTTTAGCGGGGGGGATCGCAGATACGCAGTATTTT
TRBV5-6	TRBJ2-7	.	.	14	CASSLKVRPYEQYF	TGTGCCAGCAGCTTGAAGGTCAGGCCCTACGAGCAGTACTTC
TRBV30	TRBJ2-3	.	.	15	CAWSVGQRFTDTQYF	TGTGCCTGGAGTGTAGGTCAGAGATTCACAGATACGCAGTATTTT
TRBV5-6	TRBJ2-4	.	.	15	CASSSFSGFQNIQYF	TGTGCCAGCAGCTCTTTCAGCGGGTTCCAAAACATTCAGTACTTC